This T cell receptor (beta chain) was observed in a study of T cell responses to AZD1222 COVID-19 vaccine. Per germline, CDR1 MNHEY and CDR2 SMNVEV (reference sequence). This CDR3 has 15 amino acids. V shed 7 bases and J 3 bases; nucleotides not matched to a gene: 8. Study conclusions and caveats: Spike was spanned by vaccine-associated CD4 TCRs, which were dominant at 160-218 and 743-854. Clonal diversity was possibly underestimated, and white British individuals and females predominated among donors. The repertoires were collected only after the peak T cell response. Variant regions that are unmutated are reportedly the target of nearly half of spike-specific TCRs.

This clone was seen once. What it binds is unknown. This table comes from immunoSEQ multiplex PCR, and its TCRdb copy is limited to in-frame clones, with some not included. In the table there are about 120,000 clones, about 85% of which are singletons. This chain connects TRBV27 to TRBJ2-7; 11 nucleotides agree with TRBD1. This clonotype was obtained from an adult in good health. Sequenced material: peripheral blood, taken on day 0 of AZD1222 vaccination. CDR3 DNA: TGTGCCAGCACCCCCGGGACAGGGGGGGACTACGAGCAGTACTTC. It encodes CASTPGTGGDYEQYF.